These 6 T cell receptor beta chains were all obtained from the same sample, sequenced in a study of blood T cell repertoires in COVID-19. Profiling relied on immunoSEQ multiplex PCR, and the TCRdb table lists in-frame clones only, not all of them. The sample yields approximately 160,000 clones, 80% seen once. Specimen: PBMCs or T cells enriched from blood (not recorded which). Receptors originate from a man aged 40-49 years who had recovered from COVID-19.

This chain joins TRBV7-9 and TRBJ2-5, with D possibly TRBD1 on 7 matching bases. The CDR3 is 15 residues long. CDR1 is SEHNR and CDR2 is FQNEAQ in the germline V gene (reference sequence). Trimming stripped 4 bases from V and 2 bases from J, with 14 bases between. This chain's CDR3 is CASSSGDSRQETQYF. The CDR3 DNA sequence: TGTGCCAGCAGCTCGGGGGACAGCCGTCAAGAGACCCAGTACTTC.

Only a few counts were recorded for this clone. V and J are TRBV2 and TRBJ2-1, with D possibly TRBD1 on 6 matching bases. This CDR3 has 11 amino acids. V was pared by 9 bases and J by 7 bases, with 10 bases between. Germline CDR1 is SNHLY and CDR2 is FYNNEI. DNA for the CDR3: TGTGCCAGTACAGGGACGAATGAGCAGTTCTTC. Translating it yields CASTGTNEQFF.

The CDR3 bases are TGTGCCAGCAGCCTACCTGACAGGGGTGTTAGCAATCAGCCCCAGCATTTT. This translates into CASSLPDRGVSNQPQHF. The rearrangement uses TRBV2 and TRBJ1-5; 8 positions match TRBD1. Per germline, CDR1 SNHLY and CDR2 FYNNEI. After removal of 6 bases from V and 0 bases from J, the junction contained 10 bases not matched to a gene. This CDR3 has 17 amino acids.

The chain links TRBV7-9 to TRBJ1-4, with a weak D call TRBD1 (5 bases). With 1 base removed from V and 7 bases from J, the gap between germline ends came to 13 bases. This CDR3 has 15 residues. Germline V gives CDR1 SEHNR, CDR2 FQNEAQ (reference sequence). This CDR3 reads CASSLDYAQGEKLFF. In DNA form, the CDR3 reads TGTGCCAGCAGCTTAGATTACGCTCAGGGTGAAAAACTGTTTTTT.

The chain recombines TRBV7-3 with TRBJ2-7, with 12 bases aligning to TRBD1. V was clipped by 6 bases and J by 6 bases; unmatched bases: 6. Germline CDR1 reads SGHTA; CDR2 reads FQGTGA. The CDR3 contains 14 residues. The CDR3 DNA is TGTGCCAGCAGTCCCGGGACAGGGGGCCGCGAGCAGTACTTC. As protein: CASSPGTGGREQYF.

The chain carries TRBV30 and TRBJ1-1, with 9 bases that match TRBD1. V shed 7 bases and J 2 bases; nucleotides not matched to a gene: 5. Germline V gene sequence: CDR1 GTSNPN, CDR2 SVGIG (reference sequence). CDR3 length equals 13 residues. The CDR3 loop reads CALGGQGNTEAFF. CDR3 in DNA: TGTGCCTTGGGGGGACAGGGTAACACTGAAGCTTTCTTT.